The next 18 T cell receptor beta chains were all read from a single sample in a study of blood T cell repertoires in COVID-19. Measured with immunoSEQ multiplex PCR; TCRdb has only the in-frame clones, and not every one. The profile shows 320,000 or so clones, about 90% of them singletons. Sequencing was performed on PBMCs or T cells enriched from blood (not recorded which). These receptors originate from a man aged 25 to 40 who had recovered from COVID-19.

This chain uses TRBV19 with TRBJ1-1, with 7 positions matching TRBD1. The CDR3 covers 12 residues. Germline V CDR1 and CDR2: LNHDA, SQIVND (reference sequence). V trimming: 3 bases; J trimming: 10 bases; junction bases outside the gene matches: 5. CDR3 sequence reads: CASSMERGRAFF. CDR3 nucleotides: TGTGCCAGTAGTATGGAGAGGGGGCGAGCTTTCTTT.

The CDR3 nucleotides are TGTGCCAGCAGTGACAGGGTGCGATCACCCCTCCACTTT. It yields the protein CASSDRVRSPLHF. The V gene is TRBV2, the J gene TRBJ1-6, with D tentatively TRBD1 (5 bases). The germline CDR1 and CDR2 sequences are SNHLY and FYNNEI. V was pared by 3 bases and J by 10 bases, with 10 bases between. The CDR3 runs to 13 residues.

The gene calls are TRBV4-1 and TRBJ1-1, with 8 nucleotides matching TRBD1. CDR3 length equals 15 residues. The germline V gene has CDR1 MGHRA and CDR2 YSYEKL. With V trimmed by 5 bases and J by 6 bases, 11 bases remained unmatched. In DNA form, the CDR3 reads TGCGCCAGCAGCACCCGCGGACAGGGACGGGCTGAAGCTTTCTTT. Protein product: CASSTRGQGRAEAFF.

This chain links TRBV19 with TRBJ1-6; D is perhaps TRBD1 (6 bases). The CDR3 spans 15 residues. V was trimmed by 5 bases and J by 12 bases, leaving 20 bases between them. Germline CDR1 LNHDA, CDR2 SQIVND (reference sequence). CDR3 protein: CASSHRDTTWGPLHF. The CDR3 DNA follows: TGTGCCAGTAGTCACCGGGACACCACCTGGGGACCCCTCCACTTT.

The chain uses TRBV15 and TRBJ2-7; D is unresolved. Germline values: CDR1 LNHNV, CDR2 YYDKDF (reference sequence). The CDR3 runs to 14 residues. Trimming pared 1 base from V and 1 base from J, leaving 8 bases between. Here the CDR3 reads CATSRVTNSYEQYF. CDR3 nucleotides: TGTGCCACCAGCAGAGTAACTAATTCCTACGAGCAGTACTTC.

This clone came up once. The J gene is TRBJ2-1, the V gene TRBV30; 7 bases are a match to TRBD1. V dropped 5 bases and J dropped 0; count of bases not matched to a gene: 7. Germline V gives CDR1 GTSNPN, CDR2 SVGIG (reference sequence). The CDR3 extends over 15 amino acids. The CDR3 loop is CAWDKGQSSYNEQFF. The CDR3 DNA follows: TGTGCCTGGGATAAGGGACAGAGCTCCTACAATGAGCAGTTCTTC.

The CDR3, as DNA: TGTGCCAGCGCCCACAGGGGGCGCAACTATGGCTACACCTTC. Its protein product is CASAHRGRNYGYTF. The rearrangement uses TRBV2 and TRBJ1-2, with TRBD1 matching over 9 bases. This CDR3 has 14 residues. After removal of 8 bases from V and 2 bases from J, the junction contained 6 bases not matched to a gene. The germline gives CDR1 SNHLY, CDR2 FYNNEI.

The V call is TRBV19, the J call TRBJ1-4; 8 bases agree with TRBD1. CDR1 is LNHDA, CDR2 SQIVND, per germline (reference sequence). Trimming cost V 0 bases and J 3 bases; bases outside gene matches: 3. CDR3 length: 16 residues. The CDR3 spells CASSIEATGANEKLFF. As DNA, the CDR3 is TGTGCCAGTAGTATAGAGGCGACAGGGGCTAATGAAAAACTGTTTTTT.

The V call is TRBV3-1 (or the pseudogene TRBV3-2), the J call TRBJ2-5, with TRBD2 identical over 10 bases. Per germline, CDR1 LGHDT and CDR2 YNNKEL (reference sequence). The ends lost 5 bases at V and 4 bases at J; junction bases unmatched: 7. The CDR3 length is 15 residues. CDR3 sequence reads: CASSLLAGRGETQYF. CDR3 coding DNA: TGTGCCAGCAGCTTACTAGCGGGGAGGGGAGAGACCCAGTACTTC.

The rearrangement links TRBV3-1 (or the pseudogene TRBV3-2) to TRBJ1-4; 8 nucleotides match TRBD1. The trim removed 4 bases at V and 4 bases at J, leaving 8 bases unmatched. This CDR3 comprises 16 residues. Germline-derived CDR1 and CDR2 are LGHDT and YNNKEL (reference sequence). The chain's CDR3 is CASSPEGQGINEKLFF. Here the CDR3 DNA reads TGTGCCAGCAGCCCCGAAGGACAGGGCATTAATGAAAAACTGTTTTTT.

This clone was observed a handful of times. The genes are TRBV7-8 and TRBJ2-3; 10 bases map to TRBD2. The CDR3 spans 14 residues. Germline V gene sequence: CDR1 SGHVS, CDR2 FQNEAQ. V lost 10 bases to trimming and J lost 3 bases; unmatched junction nucleotides: 7. This CDR3 is CATQRGGWTDTQYF. Written as DNA, the CDR3 is TGTGCCACCCAGCGGGGGGGCTGGACAGATACGCAGTATTTT.

As regards this clone: Other DNA sequences in the same sample also yield this CDR3. This chain uses TRBV5-1 with TRBJ2-7; 9 bases line up with TRBD1. The ends lost 0 bases at V and 6 bases at J; junction bases unmatched: 1. This CDR3 has 13 residues. Germline CDR1 reads SGHRS; CDR2 reads YFSETQ. CDR3 loop: CASSLGQGGEQYF. The CDR3 region has the DNA TGCGCCAGCAGCTTGGGACAGGGGGGCGAGCAGTACTTC.

The gene calls are TRBV5-1 and TRBJ2-2, with D possibly matching TRBD1 (6 bases). The germline V gene encodes CDR1 SGHRS and CDR2 YFSETQ. V was pared by 3 bases and J by 1 base, with 16 bases between. The CDR3 loop spans 17 amino acids. CDR3 in amino acids: CASSSLGSGQNTGELFF. The CDR3 nucleotides are TGCGCCAGCAGCTCACTGGGGTCGGGACAGAACACCGGGGAGCTGTTTTTT.

The chain carries TRBV29-1 and TRBJ1-1; no clear D gene. CDR1 is SQVTM, CDR2 ANQGSEA, per germline. V lost 5 bases, J lost 4 bases, and 11 bases lay in between. The length of the CDR3 is 12 residues. CDR3 in amino acids: CSVRGVRTEAFF. CDR3 in DNA: TGCAGCGTTCGCGGGGTCCGCACTGAAGCTTTCTTT.

This sequence joins TRBV2 and TRBJ1-2, with D tentatively TRBD1 (5 bases). This CDR3 has 13 residues. V dropped 4 bases and J dropped 4 bases, with 10 bases sitting between them. Per the germline V gene, CDR1 is SNHLY and CDR2 is FYNNEI. The CDR3 region has the DNA TGTGCCAGCAGTGGGACATCTGCCTATGGCTACACCTTC. Its translation: CASSGTSAYGYTF.

This chain joins TRBV14 and TRBJ2-1; D perhaps matches TRBD1 (5 bases). The germline V and J ends were trimmed by 1 base and 12 bases, with 10 bases remaining between them. The CDR3 extends over 12 amino acids. Germline V gene data show CDR1 as SGHDN and CDR2 as FVKESK. CDR3 in amino acids: CASSQVGQGQFF. DNA for the CDR3: TGTGCCAGCAGCCAAGTGGGGCAGGGGCAGTTCTTC.

This rearrangement joins TRBV5-4 to TRBJ2-3; 12 bases fit TRBD2. J was trimmed by 3 bases and V by 3 bases; bases with no gene match: 5. Germline loops: CDR1 SGHNT, CDR2 YYREEE (reference sequence). CDR3 length: 16 residues. Here the CDR3 reads CASSSIGLAGTDTQYF. The CDR3, as DNA: TGTGCCAGCAGCTCTATAGGACTAGCGGGGACAGATACGCAGTATTTT.

As to this clone: An end of the junction differs from the germline gene, which may be a read error. V gene TRBV2 combines with J gene TRBJ2-1, with TRBD1 matching 7 bases. The CDR3 loop spans 13 amino acids. Germline values: CDR1 SNHLY, CDR2 FYNNEI. The CDR3 reads CASRVDRATKYVF. The CDR3 DNA follows: TGTGCCAGCAGAGTAGACAGGGCCACCAAGTATGTCTTC.